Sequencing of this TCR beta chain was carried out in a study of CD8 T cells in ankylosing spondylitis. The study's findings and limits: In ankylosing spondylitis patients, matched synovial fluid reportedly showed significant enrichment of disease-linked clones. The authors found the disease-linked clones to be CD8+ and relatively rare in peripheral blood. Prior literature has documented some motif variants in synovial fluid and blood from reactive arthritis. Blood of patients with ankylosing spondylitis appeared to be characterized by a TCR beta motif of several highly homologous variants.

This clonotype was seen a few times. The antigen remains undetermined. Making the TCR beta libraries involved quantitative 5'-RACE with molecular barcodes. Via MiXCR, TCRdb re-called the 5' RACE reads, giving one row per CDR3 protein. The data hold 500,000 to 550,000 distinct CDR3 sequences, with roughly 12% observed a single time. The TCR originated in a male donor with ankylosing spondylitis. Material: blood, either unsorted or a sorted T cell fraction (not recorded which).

CDR3 bases: TGTGCCAGCAGCTCCCGGGTGCGGAGGGAAGAAGGAGGCTACACCTTC. Translating it yields CASSSRVRREEGGYTF. J is TRBJ1-2 and V is TRBV11-2; no definite D call. Germline lookup yields CDR1 SGHAT and CDR2 FQNNGV. CDR3 length: 16 amino acids. V was pared by 4 bases and J by 8 bases, with 23 bases between.